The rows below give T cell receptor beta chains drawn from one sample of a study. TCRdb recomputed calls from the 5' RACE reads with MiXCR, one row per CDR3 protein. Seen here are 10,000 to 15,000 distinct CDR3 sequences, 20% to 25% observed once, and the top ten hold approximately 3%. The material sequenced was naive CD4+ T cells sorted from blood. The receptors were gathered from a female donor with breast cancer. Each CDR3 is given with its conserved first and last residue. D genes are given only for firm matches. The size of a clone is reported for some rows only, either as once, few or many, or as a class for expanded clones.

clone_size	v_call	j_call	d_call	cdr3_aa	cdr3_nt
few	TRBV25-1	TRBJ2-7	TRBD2	CASSSFSGNHYEQYF	TGTGCCAGCAGTTCCTTTAGCGGGAATCACTACGAGCAGTACTTC
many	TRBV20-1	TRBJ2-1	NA	CSASRRSSYNEQFF	TGCAGTGCTAGTCGCAGGAGCTCCTACAATGAGCAGTTCTTC
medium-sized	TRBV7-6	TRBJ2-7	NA	CASSFGTGLTYEQYF	TGTGCCAGCAGCTTCGGGACTGGACTCACCTACGAGCAGTACTTC
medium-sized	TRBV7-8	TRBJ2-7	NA	CASSLAGRRPYEQYF	TGTGCCAGCAGCTTGGCGGGGCGGCGGCCCTACGAGCAGTACTTC
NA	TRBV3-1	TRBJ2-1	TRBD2	CASRAAGCYNEQFF	TGTGCCAGCCGGGCAGCGGGGTGCTACAATGAGCAGTTCTTC
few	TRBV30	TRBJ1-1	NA	CAWSVGGYNTEAFF	TGTGCCTGGAGTGTAGGGGGGTATAACACTGAAGCTTTCTTT
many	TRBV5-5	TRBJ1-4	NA	CASSITATNEKLFF	TGTGCCAGCAGCATCACTGCAACTAATGAAAAACTGTTTTTT
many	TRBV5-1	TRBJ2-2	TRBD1	CASSPLRTGYTGELFF	TGCGCCAGCAGCCCCCTCCGGACAGGGTACACCGGGGAGCTGTTTTTT
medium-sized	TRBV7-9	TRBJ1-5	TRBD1	CASSPGDRGNNQPQHF	TGTGCCAGCAGCCCTGGGGACAGGGGAAACAATCAGCCCCAGCATTTT
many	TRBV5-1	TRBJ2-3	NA	CASSLAAVRTDTQYF	TGCGCCAGCAGCTTGGCCGCGGTCCGCACAGATACGCAGTATTTT
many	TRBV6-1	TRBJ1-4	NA	CASSSGSSREKLFF	TGTGCCAGCAGCTCGGGGTCGTCCCGGGAAAAACTGTTTTTT
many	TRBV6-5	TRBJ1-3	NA	CASRGSNSGNTIYF	TGTGCCAGCAGGGGGTCCAACTCTGGAAACACCATATATTTT
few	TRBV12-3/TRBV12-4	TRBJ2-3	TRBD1	CASSLSGGRVLGTQYF	TGTGCCAGCAGTTTGTCAGGGGGCCGCGTTTTAGGTACGCAGTATTTT
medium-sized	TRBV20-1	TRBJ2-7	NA	CSAREGYEQYF	TGCAGTGCTAGAGAAGGGTACGAGCAGTACTTC
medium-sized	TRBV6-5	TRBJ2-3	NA	CASSRGDTQYF	TGTGCCAGCAGCCGGGGTGATACGCAGTATTTT
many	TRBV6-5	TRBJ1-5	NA	CASSYSSSFQPQHF	TGTGCCAGCAGTTACTCGTCCAGTTTTCAGCCCCAGCATTTT
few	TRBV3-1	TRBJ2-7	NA	CASSQVYEQYF	TGTGCCAGCAGCCAAGTCTACGAGCAGTACTTC
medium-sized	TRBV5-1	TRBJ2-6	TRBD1	CASSLPTGAANVLTF	TGCGCCAGCAGCTTGCCGACAGGGGCGGCCAACGTCCTGACTTTC
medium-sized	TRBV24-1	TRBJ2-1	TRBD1	CATSDKHRGGDEQFF	TGTGCCACCAGTGACAAACACAGGGGCGGCGATGAGCAGTTCTTC
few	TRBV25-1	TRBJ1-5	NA	CASSEWGREGQPQHF	TGTGCCAGCAGTGAATGGGGGAGGGAAGGGCAGCCCCAGCATTTT
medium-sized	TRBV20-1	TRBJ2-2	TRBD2	CSARLRAGVRTGELFF	TGCAGTGCTAGATTACGGGCGGGAGTCCGGACCGGGGAGCTGTTTTTT
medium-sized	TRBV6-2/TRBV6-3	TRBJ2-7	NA	CASSYGGSSLEQYF	TGTGCCAGCAGTTACGGGGGCTCTTCACTCGAGCAGTACTTC
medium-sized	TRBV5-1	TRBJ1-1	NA	CASCSGIGTEAFF	TGCGCCAGCTGCTCCGGGATAGGAACTGAAGCTTTCTTT
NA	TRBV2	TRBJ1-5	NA	CASSVWYRNQPQHF	TGTGCCAGCAGTGTATGGTACCGCAATCAGCCCCAGCATTTT
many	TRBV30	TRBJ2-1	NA	CAWSVPSGGAYNEQFF	TGTGCCTGGAGTGTACCGTCCGGGGGTGCCTACAATGAGCAGTTCTTC
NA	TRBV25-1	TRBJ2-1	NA	CASSPQGPLPYNEQFF	TGTGCCAGCAGCCCACAGGGCCCCCTACCCTACAATGAGCAGTTCTTC
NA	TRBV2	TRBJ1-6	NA	CASSRGMLNSPLHF	TGTGCCAGCAGCAGGGGCATGTTGAATTCACCCCTCCACTTT
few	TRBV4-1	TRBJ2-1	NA	CASSQYNEQFF	TGCGCCAGCAGCCAGTACAATGAGCAGTTCTTC
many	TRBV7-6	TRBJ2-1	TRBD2	CASSEGLAPAQFF	TGTGCCAGCAGCGAGGGACTAGCTCCCGCCCAGTTCTTC
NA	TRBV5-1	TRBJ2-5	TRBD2	CASSVSGRSQETQYF	TGCGCCAGCAGCGTTAGCGGGAGGTCCCAAGAGACCCAGTACTTC
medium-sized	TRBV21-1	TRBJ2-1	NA	CATREGPYNEQFF	TGTGCCACAAGGGAGGGGCCCTACAATGAGCAGTTCTTC
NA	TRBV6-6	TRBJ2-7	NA	CASSAMTDERYF	TGTGCCAGCAGTGCCATGACCGACGAGCGGTACTTC
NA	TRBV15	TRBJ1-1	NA	CVTSAKAGTEAFF	TGTGTCACCAGCGCTAAGGCTGGGACTGAAGCTTTCTTT
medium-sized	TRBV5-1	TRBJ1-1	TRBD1	CASSLPGTGGTEAFF	TGCGCCAGCAGCTTACCCGGGACAGGGGGCACTGAAGCTTTCTTT
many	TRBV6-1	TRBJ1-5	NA	CASSDFLNQPQHF	TGTGCCAGCAGTGACTTCCTCAATCAGCCCCAGCATTTT
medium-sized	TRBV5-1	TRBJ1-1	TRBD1	CASRSQGARVHTEAFF	TGCGCCAGCAGATCCCAGGGGGCGCGGGTTCACACTGAAGCTTTCTTT
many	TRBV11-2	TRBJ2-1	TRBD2	CASSLLAGGYNEQFF	TGTGCCAGCAGCCTACTAGCGGGAGGCTACAATGAGCAGTTCTTC
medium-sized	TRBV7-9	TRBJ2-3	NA	CASSSTDTQYF	TGTGCCAGCAGCTCCACAGATACGCAGTATTTT
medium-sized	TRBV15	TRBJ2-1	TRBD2	CATSRGLAADNEQFF	TGTGCCACCAGCAGGGGACTAGCAGCAGACAATGAGCAGTTCTTC
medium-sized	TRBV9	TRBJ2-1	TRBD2	CASSVAPGGPNEQFF	TGTGCCAGCAGCGTAGCTCCGGGAGGGCCTAATGAGCAGTTCTTC
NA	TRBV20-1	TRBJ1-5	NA	CSARGGERNQPQHF	TGCAGTGCTAGAGGAGGGGAGCGCAATCAGCCCCAGCATTTT
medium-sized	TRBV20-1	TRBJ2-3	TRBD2	CSASTSGADTQYF	TGCAGTGCTAGTACTAGCGGGGCAGATACGCAGTATTTT
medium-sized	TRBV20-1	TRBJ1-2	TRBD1	CSARDRGQSSYGYTF	TGCAGTGCACGGGACAGGGGGCAGAGTTCCTATGGCTACACCTTC
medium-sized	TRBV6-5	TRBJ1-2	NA	CASSLRPGSRAGGGYTF	TGTGCCAGCAGTCTACGACCCGGTTCAAGGGCCGGGGGGGGCTACACCTTC
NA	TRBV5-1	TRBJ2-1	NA	CASSEDVLSHNEQFF	TGCGCCAGCAGTGAGGACGTTCTCTCCCACAATGAGCAGTTCTTC
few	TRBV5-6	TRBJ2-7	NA	CASSLGLLYEQYF	TGTGCCAGCAGCTTGGGATTACTTTACGAGCAGTACTTC
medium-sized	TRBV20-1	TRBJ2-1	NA	CSASYPWVGGLVFF	TGCAGTGCTAGCTACCCTTGGGTTGGCGGTTTGGTGTTCTTC
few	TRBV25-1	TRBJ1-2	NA	CATSIGGGYTF	TGTGCCACCAGTATAGGGGGAGGCTACACCTTC
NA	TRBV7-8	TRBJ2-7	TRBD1	CASSLAFRGREQYF	TGTGCCAGCAGCTTAGCGTTCAGGGGGCGGGAGCAGTACTTC
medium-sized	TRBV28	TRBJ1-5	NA	CASSSSGPNQPQHF	TGTGCCAGCAGTTCCTCAGGGCCCAATCAGCCCCAGCATTTT